What follows describes a single T cell receptor (beta chain). The antigen remains unidentified. Sample barcodes and UMIs were carried by the TCR alpha and TCR beta cDNA libraries that 5'RACE generated with constant-segment primers. TCRdb passed the 5' RACE reads through MiXCR, listing each CDR3 protein once. The sample records over 350,000 distinct CDR3 sequences, about 16% being singletons. V was clipped by 8 bases and J by 5 bases, with 9 bases between them. The CDR3 sequence is 11 residues long. Germline-derived CDR1 and CDR2 are MGHDK and SYGVNS. This entry comes from a study of T-cell memory formation after mild COVID-19. General study findings and limits: Clones that got smaller from day 15 to 85 had even CD4/CD8, while clones growing later tipped toward CD4+.

Sequencing input: PBMCs or a T cell subset sorted from them (not recorded which). This clonotype originated in a man aged 18 to 35 who had mild COVID-19 (a few samples of this study predate the infection). Cell type and time point are not known. V usage is TRBV25-1 and J usage is TRBJ1-2; D is ambiguous. CDR3 sequence (DNA): TGTGCCAGCCAGAGAGGGTATGGCTACACCTTC. This gives the protein CASQRGYGYTF.